Below are 11 T cell receptor beta chains sequenced from a single sample in a study of CD8 T cells in ankylosing spondylitis (dated by TCRdb to the late 2010s). Library method: 5' RACE. The sample was run on an Illumina HiSeq 2500. Using fastp at Q25 and MiXCR, TCRdb reprocessed the public reads and kept productive beta chains. Each record represents a unique CDR3 protein, reported with the most common genes and DNA among its rows. This sample gives 670,000 or so distinct CDR3 sequences in total; 15% to 20% of them show up just once. Around 20% of the sample belongs to the ten largest clones. Results the study describes overall, beyond this receptor: A TCR beta motif of several highly homologous amino acid variants appeared characteristic of blood from ankylosing spondylitis patients.

Their specific antigens are unknown. Material: blood, either unsorted or a sorted T cell fraction (not recorded which). These receptors originate from a male donor with ankylosing spondylitis.

Only a few counts were recorded for this clonotype. The chain uses TRBV11-2 and TRBJ2-3; D unresolved. V shed 3 bases and J shed 7 bases, with 8 bases lying between them. CDR1 SGHAT and CDR2 FQNNGV come from the germline V gene. The CDR3 is 12 amino acids. CDR3 region: CASSFAGNTQYF. DNA for the CDR3: TGTGCCAGCAGCTTTGCTGGGAATACGCAGTATTTT.

The chain uses TRBV12-3 or TRBV12-4 and TRBJ2-7; D gene uncertain. The V end lost 5 bases, the J end lost 6 bases, and 17 bases lay between the germline ends. The CDR3 has 14 amino acids. The CDR3 DNA follows: TGTGCCAGCAGTCGAGACGGCGGTCCTGGCGAGCAGTACTTC. Translated: CASSRDGGPGEQYF.

This clonotype occurred a few times. This chain links TRBV20-1 with TRBJ1-5, with 10 bases matching TRBD1. The CDR3 is made up of 17 amino acids. Trimming took 3 bases from V and 2 from J; bases not matched to a gene: 10. Germline-derived CDR1 and CDR2 are DFQATT and SNEGSKA (reference sequence). CDR3 loop: CSASWDRGFGGNQPQHF. The CDR3 DNA is TGCAGTGCTAGCTGGGACAGGGGCTTTGGCGGCAATCAGCCCCAGCATTTT.

This clonotype was found a few times. The V gene is TRBV5-1, the J gene TRBJ2-5; D is undetermined. CDR1 and CDR2 (germline): SGHRS, YFSETQ. The CDR3 runs to 13 residues. The germline V and J ends were trimmed by 4 bases and 5 bases, with 12 bases remaining between them. Here the CDR3 reads CASSADRVETQYF. The CDR3 DNA reads as TGCGCCAGCAGCGCCGACCGGGTGGAGACCCAGTACTTC.

In this sample, this clonotype turned up a few times. The rearrangement uses TRBV14 and TRBJ1-6; D is ambiguous. CDR1 and CDR2 from the germline V gene are SGHDN and FVKESK. The CDR3 spans 13 residues. V lost 2 bases to trimming and J lost 5 bases, with 4 bases between them. The CDR3 spells CASSQMNNSPLHF. In DNA, the CDR3 is TGTGCCAGCAGCCAAATGAATAATTCACCCCTCCACTTT.

The sample holds a few counts of this clonotype. J is TRBJ2-3 and V is TRBV27; a weak D match, TRBD1 (5 bases). This CDR3 contains 15 residues. V lost 3 bases, J lost 0 bases, and 10 bases lay in between. The germline V gene has CDR1 MNHEY and CDR2 SMNVEV (reference sequence). The CDR3 sequence is CASSFSPGSTDTQYF. The CDR3 DNA reads TGTGCCAGCAGTTTTAGCCCAGGGAGCACAGATACGCAGTATTTT.

V gene TRBV7-2 combines with J gene TRBJ1-1; D gene uncertain. Trimming cost V 6 bases and J 2 bases, with 16 bases left between them. There are 15 residues in the CDR3. Germline CDR1 and CDR2: SGHTA and FQGNSA. DNA for the CDR3: TGTGCCAGCAGAATAGGGTCCCAGGTAAACACTGAAGCTTTCTTT. Translation gives CASRIGSQVNTEAFF.

This sequence joins TRBV11-2 and TRBJ1-5; D uncertain. Trimming pared 2 bases from V and 2 bases from J, leaving 7 bases between. This CDR3 comprises 14 residues. CDR1 and CDR2 (germline): SGHAT, FQNNGV. CDR3 sequence reads: CASSLIPGNQPQHF. CDR3 sequence (DNA): TGTGCCAGCAGCTTAATACCGGGCAATCAGCCCCAGCATTTT.

This clonotype was seen only a few times. The V and J genes are TRBV15 and TRBJ1-6; D is ambiguous. The germline V and J ends were trimmed by 3 bases and 7 bases, with 4 bases remaining between them. Germline V gene sequence: CDR1 LNHNV, CDR2 YYDKDF (reference sequence). This CDR3 contains 12 residues. CDR3 sequence (DNA): TGTGCCACCAGCAGCAAAAATTCACCCCTCCACTTT. This codes for CATSSKNSPLHF.

Only a few counts were recorded for this clonotype. V gene TRBV4-1 combines with J gene TRBJ2-7; 7 bases match TRBD1. This CDR3 has 15 residues. The germline gives CDR1 MGHRA, CDR2 YSYEKL. The J segment lost 0 bases and the V segment lost 3 bases, leaving 5 bases of the junction unmatched. CDR3 sequence reads: CASSHPGQVSYEQYF. In DNA form, the CDR3 reads TGCGCCAGCAGCCATCCCGGACAGGTCTCCTACGAGCAGTACTTC.

The DNA for the CDR3 is TGCAGCGTTGTTTTGTGGTCGGACAGGGGGTCCTACAATGAGCAGTTCTTC. This gives the protein CSVVLWSDRGSYNEQFF. This sequence joins TRBV29-1 and TRBJ2-1; 10 bases match TRBD1. Unmatched junction bases numbered 10, after V lost 4 bases and J lost 1 base. Germline V gene sequence: CDR1 SQVTM, CDR2 ANQGSEA. This CDR3 is built from 17 residues.